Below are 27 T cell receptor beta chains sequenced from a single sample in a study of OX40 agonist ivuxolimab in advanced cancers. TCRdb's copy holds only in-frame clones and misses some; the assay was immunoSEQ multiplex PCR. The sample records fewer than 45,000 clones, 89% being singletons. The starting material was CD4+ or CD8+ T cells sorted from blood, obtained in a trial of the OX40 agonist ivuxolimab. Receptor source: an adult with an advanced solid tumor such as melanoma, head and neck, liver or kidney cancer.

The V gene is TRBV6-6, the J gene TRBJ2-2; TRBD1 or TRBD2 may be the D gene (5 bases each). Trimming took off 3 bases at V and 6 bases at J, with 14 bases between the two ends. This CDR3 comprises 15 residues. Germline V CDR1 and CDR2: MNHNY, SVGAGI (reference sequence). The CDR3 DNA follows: TGTGCCAGCAGTTATCCGGGACCTCGGGCCGGGGAGCTGTTTTTT. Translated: CASSYPGPRAGELFF.

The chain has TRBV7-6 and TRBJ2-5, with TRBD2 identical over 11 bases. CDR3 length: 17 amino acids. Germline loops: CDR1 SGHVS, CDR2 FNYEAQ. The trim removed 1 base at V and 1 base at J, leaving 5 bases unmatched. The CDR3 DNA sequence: TGTGCCAGCAGCTTAGGCCTAGCGGGGGGCCTCCAAGAGACCCAGTACTTC. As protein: CASSLGLAGGLQETQYF.

CDR3 protein: CASSEVGSGGEETQYF. CDR3 nucleotides: TGTGCCAGCAGTGAAGTAGGTAGCGGGGGCGAAGAGACCCAGTACTTC. The chain combines TRBV6-1 with TRBJ2-5; TRBD2 aligns across 9 bases. From germline, CDR1 is MNHNS and CDR2 SASEGT. CDR3 length: 16 amino acids. Germline trimming cut 1 base from V and 3 bases from J; bases unmatched to any gene: 6.

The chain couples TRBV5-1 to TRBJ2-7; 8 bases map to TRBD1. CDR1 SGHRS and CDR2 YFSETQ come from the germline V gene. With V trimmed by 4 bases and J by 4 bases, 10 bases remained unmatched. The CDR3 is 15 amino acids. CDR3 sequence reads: CASSRGQGEGYEQYF. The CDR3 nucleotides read TGCGCCAGCAGCCGCGGACAGGGAGAAGGTTACGAGCAGTACTTC.

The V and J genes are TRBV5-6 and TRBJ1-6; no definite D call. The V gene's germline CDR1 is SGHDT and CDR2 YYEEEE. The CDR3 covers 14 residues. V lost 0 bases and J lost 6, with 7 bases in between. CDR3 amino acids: CASSLGRINSPLHF. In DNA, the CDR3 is TGTGCCAGCAGCTTGGGGCGGATTAATTCACCCCTCCACTTT.

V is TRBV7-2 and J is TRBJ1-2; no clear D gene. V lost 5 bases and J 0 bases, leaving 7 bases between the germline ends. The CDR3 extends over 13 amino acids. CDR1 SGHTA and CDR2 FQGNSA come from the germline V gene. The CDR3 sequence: CASSEQSNYGYTF. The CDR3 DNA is TGTGCCAGCAGCGAACAGTCTAACTATGGCTACACCTTC.

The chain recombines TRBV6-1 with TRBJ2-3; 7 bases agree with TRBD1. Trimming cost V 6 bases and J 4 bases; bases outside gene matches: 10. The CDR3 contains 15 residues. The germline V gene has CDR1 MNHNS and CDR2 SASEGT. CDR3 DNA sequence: TGTGCCAGCAGAGCCGGGACAGCGACACCAGATACGCAGTATTTT. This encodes CASRAGTATPDTQYF.

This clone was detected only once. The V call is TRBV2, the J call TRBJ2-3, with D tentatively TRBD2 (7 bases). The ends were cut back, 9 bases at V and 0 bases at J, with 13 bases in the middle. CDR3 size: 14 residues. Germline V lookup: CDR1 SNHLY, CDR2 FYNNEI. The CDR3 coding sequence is TGTGCCAGAAGGGGGGGCTCTAGCACAGATACGCAGTATTTT. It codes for CARRGGSSTDTQYF.

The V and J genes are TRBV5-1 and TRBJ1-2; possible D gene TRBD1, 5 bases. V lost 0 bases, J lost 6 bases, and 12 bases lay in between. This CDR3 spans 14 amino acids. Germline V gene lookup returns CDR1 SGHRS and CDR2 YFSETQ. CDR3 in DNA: TGCGCCAGCAGCTTGGCAGGGTACGGAGATGGCTACACCTTC. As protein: CASSLAGYGDGYTF.

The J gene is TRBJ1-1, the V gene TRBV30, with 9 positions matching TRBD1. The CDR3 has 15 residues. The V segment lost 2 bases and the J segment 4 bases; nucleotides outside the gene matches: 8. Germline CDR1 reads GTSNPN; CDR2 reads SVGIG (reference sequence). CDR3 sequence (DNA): TGTGCCTGGAGTACTCTAGGACAGGGGACCACTGAAGCTTTCTTT. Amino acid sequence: CAWSTLGQGTTEAFF.

CDR3: CASSAQHSDTQYF. The CDR3 DNA is TGTGCCAGCAGCGCCCAACACTCAGATACGCAGTATTTT. The chain employs TRBV9 and TRBJ2-3; no clear D. V lost 3 bases and J lost 4, with 9 bases in between. The CDR3 length is 13 residues. CDR1 and CDR2 from the germline V gene are SGDLS and YYNGEE. The full variable domain, completed using reference TRBV9 and TRBJ2-3, is DSGVTQTPKHLITATGQRVTLRCSPRSGDLSVYWYQQSLDQGLQFLIQYYNGEERAKGNILERFSAQQFPDLHSELNLSSLELGDSALYFCASSAQHSDTQYFGPGTRLTVL.

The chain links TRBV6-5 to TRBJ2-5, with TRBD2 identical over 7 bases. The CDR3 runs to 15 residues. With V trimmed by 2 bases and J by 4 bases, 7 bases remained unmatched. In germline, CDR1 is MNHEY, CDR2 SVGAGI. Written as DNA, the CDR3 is TGTGCCAGCAGTTACACGGGGGGTCGACTAGAGACCCAGTACTTC. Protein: CASSYTGGRLETQYF.

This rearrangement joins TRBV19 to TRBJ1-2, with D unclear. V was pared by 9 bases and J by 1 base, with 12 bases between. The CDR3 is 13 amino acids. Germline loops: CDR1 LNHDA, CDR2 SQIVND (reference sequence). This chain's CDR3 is CASSDSVNYGYTF. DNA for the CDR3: TGTGCCAGCTCGGATTCCGTTAACTATGGCTACACCTTC.

CDR3 DNA: TGCGCCAGCAGCCGAACCTACCGATCAACTAATGAAAAACTGTTTTTT. It encodes CASSRTYRSTNEKLFF. V gene TRBV4-1 combines with J gene TRBJ1-4; no reliable D call. Germline lookup yields CDR1 MGHRA and CDR2 YSYEKL. Trimming removed 4 bases at V and 0 bases at J, with 12 bases between. The CDR3 is made up of 16 amino acids.

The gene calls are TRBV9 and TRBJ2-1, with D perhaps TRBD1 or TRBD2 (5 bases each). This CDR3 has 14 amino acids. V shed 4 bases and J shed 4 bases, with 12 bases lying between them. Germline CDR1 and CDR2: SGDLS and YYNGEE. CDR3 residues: CASSPGDGYNEQFF. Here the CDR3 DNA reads TGTGCCAGCAGCCCTGGGGACGGATACAATGAGCAGTTCTTC.

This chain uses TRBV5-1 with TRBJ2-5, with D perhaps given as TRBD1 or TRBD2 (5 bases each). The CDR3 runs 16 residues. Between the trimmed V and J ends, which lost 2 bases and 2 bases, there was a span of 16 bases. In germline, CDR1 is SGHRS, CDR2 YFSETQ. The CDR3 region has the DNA TGCGCCAGCAGCTTATCTGTTCCGGGACCTCAAGAGACCCAGTACTTC. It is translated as CASSLSVPGPQETQYF.

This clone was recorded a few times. The CDR3 loop is CASRDRTGPYEQYF. The CDR3 DNA is TGTGCCAGCAGAGACCGGACAGGTCCCTACGAGCAGTACTTC. This chain joins TRBV5-8 and TRBJ2-7; 7 bases are shared with TRBD1. V dropped 5 bases and J dropped 2; count of bases not matched to a gene: 7. Germline values: CDR1 SGHTS, CDR2 YDEGEE. This CDR3 has 14 residues. Full variable domain (missing parts from reference TRBV5-8 and TRBJ2-7): EAGVTQSPTHLIKTRGQQATLRCSPISGHTSVYWYQQALGLGLQFLLWYDEGEERNRGNFPPRFSGRQFPNYSSELNVNALELEDSALYLCASRDRTGPYEQYFGPGTRLTVT.

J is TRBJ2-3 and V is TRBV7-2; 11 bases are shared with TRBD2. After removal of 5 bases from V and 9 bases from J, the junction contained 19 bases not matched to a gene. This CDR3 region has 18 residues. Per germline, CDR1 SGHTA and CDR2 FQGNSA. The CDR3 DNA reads TGTGCCAGCAGCCCCAAGGGGGGACTAGCGGCCACTCGGGGCACGCAGTATTTT. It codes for CASSPKGGLAATRGTQYF.

CDR3 DNA sequence: TGCGCCAGCAGCTCTACAGGGACACTTAATGAAAAACTGTTTTTT. Its translation: CASSSTGTLNEKLFF. The chain links TRBV5-1 to TRBJ1-4; possible D gene TRBD1, 6 bases. Trimming removed 3 bases at V and 4 bases at J, with 13 bases between. The CDR3 length is 15 residues. Per the germline V gene, CDR1 is SGHRS and CDR2 is YFSETQ.

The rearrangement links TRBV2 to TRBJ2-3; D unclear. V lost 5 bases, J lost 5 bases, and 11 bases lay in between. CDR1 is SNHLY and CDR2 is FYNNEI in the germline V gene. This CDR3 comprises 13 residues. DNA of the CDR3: TGTGCCAGCAGTAGGCCTTCGAGAGATACGCAGTATTTT. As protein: CASSRPSRDTQYF.

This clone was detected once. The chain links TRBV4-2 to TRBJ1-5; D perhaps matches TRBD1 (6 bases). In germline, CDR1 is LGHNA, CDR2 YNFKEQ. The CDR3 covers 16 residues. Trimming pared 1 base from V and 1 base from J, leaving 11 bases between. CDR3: CASSQVHRASNQPQHF. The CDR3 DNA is TGTGCCAGCAGCCAAGTTCACAGGGCGAGCAATCAGCCCCAGCATTTT.

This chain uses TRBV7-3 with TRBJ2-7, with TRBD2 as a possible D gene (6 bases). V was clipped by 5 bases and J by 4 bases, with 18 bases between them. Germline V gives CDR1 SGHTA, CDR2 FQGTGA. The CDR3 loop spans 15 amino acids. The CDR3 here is CASSLGAAGTYEQYF. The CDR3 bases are TGTGCCAGCAGCCTAGGAGCGGCGGGGACGTACGAGCAGTACTTC. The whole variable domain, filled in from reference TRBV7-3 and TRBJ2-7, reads GAGVSQTPSNKVTEKGKYVELRCDPISGHTALYWYRQSLGQGPEFLIYFQGTGAADDSGLPNDRFFAVRPEGSVSTLKIQRTERGDSAVYLCASSLGAAGTYEQYFGPGTRLTVT.

CDR3 sequence (DNA): TGTGCCAGCAGGGCAGGACAAGCAGGTGTTAATACGCAGTATTTT. Its translation is CASRAGQAGVNTQYF. The chain joins TRBV6-6 to TRBJ2-3, with a tentative D call TRBD1 (5 bases). The length of the CDR3 is 15 residues. Trimming left V 6 bases short and J 7 bases short, with 20 bases between. Germline CDR1 is MNHNY and CDR2 is SVGAGI (reference sequence).

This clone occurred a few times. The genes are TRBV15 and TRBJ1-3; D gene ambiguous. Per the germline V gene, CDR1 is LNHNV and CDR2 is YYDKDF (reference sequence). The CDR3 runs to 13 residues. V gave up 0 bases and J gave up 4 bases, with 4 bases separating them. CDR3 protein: CATSRDPGNTIYF. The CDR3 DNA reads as TGTGCCACCAGCAGAGATCCGGGAAACACCATATATTTT. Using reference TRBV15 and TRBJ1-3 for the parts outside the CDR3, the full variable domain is DAMVIQNPRYQVTQFGKPVTLSCSQTLNHNVMYWYQQKSSQAPKLLFHYYDKDFNNEADTPDNFQSRRPNTSFCFLDIRSPGLGDTAMYLCATSRDPGNTIYFGEGSWLTVV.

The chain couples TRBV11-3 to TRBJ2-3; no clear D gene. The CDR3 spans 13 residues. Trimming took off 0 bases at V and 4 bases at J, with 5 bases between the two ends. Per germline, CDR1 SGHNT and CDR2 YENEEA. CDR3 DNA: TGTGCCAGCAGCTTAGATAGTGCAGATACGCAGTATTTT. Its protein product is CASSLDSADTQYF.

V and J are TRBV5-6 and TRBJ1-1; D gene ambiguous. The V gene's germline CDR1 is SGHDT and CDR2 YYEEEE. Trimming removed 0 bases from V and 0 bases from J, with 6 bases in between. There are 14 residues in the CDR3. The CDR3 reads CASSLDSLNTEAFF. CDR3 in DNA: TGTGCCAGCAGCTTGGACAGTTTGAACACTGAAGCTTTCTTT.

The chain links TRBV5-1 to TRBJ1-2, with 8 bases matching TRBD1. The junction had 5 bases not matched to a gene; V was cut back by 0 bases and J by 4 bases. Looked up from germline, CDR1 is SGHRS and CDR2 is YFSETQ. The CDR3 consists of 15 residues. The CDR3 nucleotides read TGCGCCAGCAGCTTGGGGACAGGGACGATCTATGGCTACACCTTC. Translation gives CASSLGTGTIYGYTF.